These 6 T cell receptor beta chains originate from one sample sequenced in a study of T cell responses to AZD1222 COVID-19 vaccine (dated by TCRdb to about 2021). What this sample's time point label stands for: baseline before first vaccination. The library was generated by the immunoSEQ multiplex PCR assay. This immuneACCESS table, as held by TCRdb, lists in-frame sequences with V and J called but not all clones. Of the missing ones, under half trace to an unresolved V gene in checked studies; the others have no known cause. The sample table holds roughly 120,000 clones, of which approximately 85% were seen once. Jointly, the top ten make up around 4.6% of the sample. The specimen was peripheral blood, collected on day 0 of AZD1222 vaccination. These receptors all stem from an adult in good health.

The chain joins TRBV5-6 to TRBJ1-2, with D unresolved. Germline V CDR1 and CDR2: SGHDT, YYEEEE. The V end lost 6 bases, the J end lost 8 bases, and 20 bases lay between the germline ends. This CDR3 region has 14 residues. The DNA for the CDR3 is TGTGCCAGCACCATTTACGGGATTTCCGTCGGCTACACCTTC. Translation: CASTIYGISVGYTF.

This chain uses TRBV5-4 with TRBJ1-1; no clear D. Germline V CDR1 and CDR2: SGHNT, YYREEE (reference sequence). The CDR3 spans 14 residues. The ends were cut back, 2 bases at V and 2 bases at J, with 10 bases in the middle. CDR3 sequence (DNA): TGTGCCAGCAGCTTATATTCGGGAAACACTGAAGCTTTCTTT. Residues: CASSLYSGNTEAFF.

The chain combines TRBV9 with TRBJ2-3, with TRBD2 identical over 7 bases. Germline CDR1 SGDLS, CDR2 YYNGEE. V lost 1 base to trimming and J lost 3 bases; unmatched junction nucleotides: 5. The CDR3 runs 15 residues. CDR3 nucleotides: TGTGCCAGCAGCGTACTAAGGACTAGAACAGATACGCAGTATTTT. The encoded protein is CASSVLRTRTDTQYF. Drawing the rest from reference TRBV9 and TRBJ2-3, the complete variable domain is DSGVTQTPKHLITATGQRVTLRCSPRSGDLSVYWYQQSLDQGLQFLIQYYNGEERAKGNILERFSAQQFPDLHSELNLSSLELGDSALYFCASSVLRTRTDTQYFGPGTRLTVL.

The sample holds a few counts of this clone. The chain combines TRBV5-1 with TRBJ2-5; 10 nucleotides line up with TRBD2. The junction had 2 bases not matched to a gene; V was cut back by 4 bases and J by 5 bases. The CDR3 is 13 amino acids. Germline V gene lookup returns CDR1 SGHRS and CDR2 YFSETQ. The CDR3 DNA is TGCGCCAGCAGCGCGACTAGCGGGGAGACCCAGTACTTC. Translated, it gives CASSATSGETQYF.

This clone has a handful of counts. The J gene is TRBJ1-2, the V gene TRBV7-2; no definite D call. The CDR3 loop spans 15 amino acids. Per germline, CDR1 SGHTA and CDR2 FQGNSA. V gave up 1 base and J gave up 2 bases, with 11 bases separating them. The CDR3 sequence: CASSLGARANYGYTF. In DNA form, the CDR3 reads TGTGCCAGCAGCTTAGGGGCCCGGGCCAACTATGGCTACACCTTC.

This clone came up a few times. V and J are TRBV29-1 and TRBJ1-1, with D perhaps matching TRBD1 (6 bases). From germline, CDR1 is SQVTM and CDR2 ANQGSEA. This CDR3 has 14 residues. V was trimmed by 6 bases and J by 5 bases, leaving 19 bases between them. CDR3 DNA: TGCAGCGTCCAAGATACAGGGCGGGGGACTGAAGCTTTCTTT. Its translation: CSVQDTGRGTEAFF.